The sequence of this T cell receptor beta chain was determined in a study of shared clonotypes between healthy human individuals. With respect to this clone: The antigen is not known.

Recent acute infections and vaccinations were absent in the healthy HIV-negative adult donors. Several immunoSEQ plates held equal portions of the genomic DNA taken from each subset. Assay: immunoSEQ multiplex PCR; the TCRdb copy retains only in-frame clones and omits some. The sample includes 950,000 to 1,300,000 clones, approximately 70% seen only once; the top ten take about 1.5%. Whole-study findings and limits: Sharing across four donors was highest in naive CD4 (around 5%) and lowest in memory CD8 (roughly 0.4%).

J gave up 5 bases and V 5 bases, and 9 bases lay outside the gene matches. CDR1 SGHTA and CDR2 FQGNSA come from the germline V gene. The CDR3 covers 15 residues. Sequenced input: memory CD4+ T cells sorted from blood. Subset specified: CD45RA-negative fraction. The chain combines TRBV7-2 with TRBJ2-7, with 10 positions matching TRBD2. This receptor was taken from a man between 18 and 35 years old in good health. In nucleotides, the CDR3 is TGTGCCAGCAGCACTAAAGCGGGAGGGCCCCACGAGCAGTACTTC. Translating gives CASSTKAGGPHEQYF.